This TCR beta chain was captured by sequencing in a study of read filtering for tumor transcriptome and immune sequencing. Concerning this clonotype itself: Its antigen is not identified.

This library used 300 to 500 ng RNA and molecular barcoded adaptors spanning alpha/delta and beta/gamma chains. TCRdb redid the calling of the reads with MiXCR, one entry per CDR3 protein. The profile covers tens of thousands of distinct CDR3 sequences, with more than 10% appearing a single time and more than 14% taken by the ten largest. Findings and limits, study-wide: In IR-seq, single-read clonotypes were 70% to 85% of clonotypes but about 3.5% of reads. Sorted CD138-negative bone marrow cells were not purified T cells. Compared with RNA-seq, IR-seq gave much higher clonotype depth and reliability.

The CDR3 spans 15 residues. Germline V CDR1 and CDR2: LNHDA, SQIVND (reference sequence). The V gene lost 3 bases and the J gene lost 4 bases, with 13 bases spanning the gap. The specimen sequenced was a population of CD138-negative cells sorted from bone marrow. The chain employs TRBV19 and TRBJ1-3; a possible D gene is TRBD1 (6 bases). This sequence was found in a donor aged 40 or older with multiple myeloma. This CDR3 is CASSIGQGRGNTIYF. The CDR3 DNA reads as TGTGCCAGTAGTATTGGGCAGGGGAGAGGAAACACCATATATTTT.